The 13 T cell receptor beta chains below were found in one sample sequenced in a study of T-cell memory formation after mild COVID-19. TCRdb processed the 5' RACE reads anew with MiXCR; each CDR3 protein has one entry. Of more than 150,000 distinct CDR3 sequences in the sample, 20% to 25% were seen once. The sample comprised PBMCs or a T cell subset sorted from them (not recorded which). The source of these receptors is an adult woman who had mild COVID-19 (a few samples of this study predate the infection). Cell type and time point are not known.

CDR3 sequence: CASSRAGSGYNEQFF. For the CDR3, the DNA is TGTGCCAGCAGCCGAGCGGGGTCCGGCTACAATGAGCAGTTCTTC. This chain joins TRBV7-6 and TRBJ2-1; TRBD2 agrees at 7 bases. The CDR3 spans 15 residues. The germline CDR1 and CDR2 sequences are SGHVS and FNYEAQ. Trimming cost V 5 bases and J 3 bases; bases outside gene matches: 7.

The CDR3 region has the DNA TGTGCCAGCAGCTTAGGAATAGCGGGAGGGAAAGAGACCCAGTACTTC. It yields the protein CASSLGIAGGKETQYF. The chain couples TRBV7-2 to TRBJ2-5, with TRBD2 matching over 11 bases. Trimming at V came to 1 base and at J to 3 bases, leaving 4 bases not matched to a gene. Looked up from germline, CDR1 is SGHTA and CDR2 is FQGNSA. The CDR3 covers 16 residues.

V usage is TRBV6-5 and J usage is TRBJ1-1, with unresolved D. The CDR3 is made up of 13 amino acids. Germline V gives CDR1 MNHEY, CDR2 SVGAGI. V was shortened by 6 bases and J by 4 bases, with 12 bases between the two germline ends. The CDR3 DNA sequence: TGTGCCAGCAGCCCAGGACGAAGCACTGAAGCTTTCTTT. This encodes CASSPGRSTEAFF.

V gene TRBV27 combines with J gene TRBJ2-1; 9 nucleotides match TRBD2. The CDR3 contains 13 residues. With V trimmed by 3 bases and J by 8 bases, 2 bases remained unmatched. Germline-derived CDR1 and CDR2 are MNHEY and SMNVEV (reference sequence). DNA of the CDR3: TGTGCCAGCAGTTTCGCTAGCGGGGATGAGCAGTTCTTC. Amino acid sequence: CASSFASGDEQFF.

The CDR3 is CASSQDWGEANEKLFF. In nucleotides, the CDR3 is TGCGCCAGCAGCCAAGATTGGGGGGAGGCTAATGAAAAACTGTTTTTT. V and J are TRBV4-3 and TRBJ1-4; tentative D call: TRBD1 (5 bases). The V end lost 0 bases, the J end lost 3 bases, and 11 bases lay between the germline ends. The CDR3 contains 16 residues. From germline, CDR1 is LGHNA and CDR2 YSLEER.

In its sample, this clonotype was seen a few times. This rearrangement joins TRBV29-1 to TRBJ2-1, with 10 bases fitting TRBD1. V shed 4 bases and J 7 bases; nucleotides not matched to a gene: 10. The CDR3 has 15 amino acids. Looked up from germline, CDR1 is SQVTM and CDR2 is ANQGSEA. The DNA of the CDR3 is TGCAGCGTTGTTGGACAGGGGGATTTGTCGAATGAGCAGTTCTTC. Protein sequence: CSVVGQGDLSNEQFF.

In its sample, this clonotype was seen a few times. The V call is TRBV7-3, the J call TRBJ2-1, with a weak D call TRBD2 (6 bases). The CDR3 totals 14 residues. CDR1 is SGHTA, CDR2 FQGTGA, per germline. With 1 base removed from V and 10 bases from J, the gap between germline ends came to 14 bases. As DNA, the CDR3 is TGTGCCAGCAGCTTAAATTCAGGGACTCGAGAGCAGTTCTTC. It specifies CASSLNSGTREQFF.

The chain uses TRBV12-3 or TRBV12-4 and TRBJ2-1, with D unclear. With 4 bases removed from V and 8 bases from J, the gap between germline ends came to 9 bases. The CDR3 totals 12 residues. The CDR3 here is CASSSRIDEQFF. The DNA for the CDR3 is TGTGCCAGCAGTTCGCGTATCGATGAGCAGTTCTTC.

CDR3 in DNA: TGCGCCAGCAGCCAGGACAGGGTAGGGTCCTACAATGAGCAGTTCTTC. It yields the protein CASSQDRVGSYNEQFF. The rearrangement links TRBV4-1 to TRBJ2-1, with 8 bases aligning to TRBD1. Trimming at V came to 3 bases and at J to 1 base, leaving 5 bases not matched to a gene. The CDR3 spans 16 residues. In germline, CDR1 is MGHRA, CDR2 YSYEKL.

CDR3 region: CSARGPYRVHEQYF. The CDR3 DNA reads TGCAGTGCTAGAGGCCCCTACAGGGTCCACGAGCAGTACTTC. The V gene is TRBV20-1, the J gene TRBJ2-7, with D possibly TRBD1 on 6 matching bases. Germline V gene data show CDR1 as DFQATT and CDR2 as SNEGSKA (reference sequence). CDR3 length: 14 residues. Trimming took off 1 base at V and 5 bases at J, with 15 bases between the two ends.

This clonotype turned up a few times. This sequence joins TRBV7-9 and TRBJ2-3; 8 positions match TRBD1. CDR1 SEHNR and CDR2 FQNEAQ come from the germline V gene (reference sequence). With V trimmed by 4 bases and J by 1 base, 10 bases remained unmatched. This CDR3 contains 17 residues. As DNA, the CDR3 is TGTGCCAGCAGCTATATGATTCCGGGACAGGGCACAGATACGCAGTATTTT. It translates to CASSYMIPGQGTDTQYF.

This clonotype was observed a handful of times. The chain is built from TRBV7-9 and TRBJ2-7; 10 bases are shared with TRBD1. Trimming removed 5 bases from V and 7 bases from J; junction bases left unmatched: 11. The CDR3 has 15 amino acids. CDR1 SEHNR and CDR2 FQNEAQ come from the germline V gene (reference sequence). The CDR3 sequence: CASSPARTGGKEQYF. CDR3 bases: TGTGCCAGCAGCCCTGCCCGGACAGGGGGTAAGGAGCAGTACTTC.

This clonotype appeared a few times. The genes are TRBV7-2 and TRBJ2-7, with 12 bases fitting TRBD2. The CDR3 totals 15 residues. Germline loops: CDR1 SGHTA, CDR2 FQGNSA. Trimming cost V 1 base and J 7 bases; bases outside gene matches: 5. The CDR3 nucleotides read TGTGCCAGCAGCTTAGAACTAGCGGGAGGAGGGGAGCAGTACTTC. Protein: CASSLELAGGGEQYF.